These 21 T cell receptor beta chains share one sample of origin, sequenced in a study of cytomegalovirus exposure and HLA in healthy donors (TCRdb year 2017). Libraries were made using the immunoSEQ multiplex PCR assay. A mixture of 60 forward primers for TCR Vbeta segments and 13 reverse primers for TCR Jbeta segments was used in the multiplex PCR. TCRdb retrieved this table from immuneACCESS and kept in-frame rearrangements only. Not all clones are present; in checked studies, unresolved V genes account for under half, and no reason is known for the remainder. This sample comprises about 140,000 clones, more than 75% of them detected only once. 1.5% to 2% of the sample goes to the ten largest clones. Sequencing was carried out using PBMCs. These receptors were taken from a man aged 40-49 years in good health and CMV-seronegative.

The V and J genes are TRBV15 and TRBJ2-2; D may be TRBD2 (6 bases). The V end lost 1 base, the J end lost 5 bases, and 14 bases lay between the germline ends. Germline lookup yields CDR1 LNHNV and CDR2 YYDKDF (reference sequence). There are 16 residues in the CDR3. CDR3 bases: TGTGCCACCAGCAGAGGGCGGGGTCGGGGGACCGGGGAGCTGTTTTTT. Its translation is CATSRGRGRGTGELFF.

The chain carries TRBV4-1 and TRBJ2-7, with 10 positions matching TRBD2. J was trimmed by 7 bases and V by 2 bases; bases with no gene match: 8. The CDR3 covers 15 residues. Germline assignment: CDR1 MGHRA and CDR2 YSYEKL. The CDR3 coding sequence is TGCGCCAGCAGCCAAAACAGCGGGGGGGCGTGGGAGCAGTACTTC. Residues: CASSQNSGGAWEQYF.

As for this clone: The sample contains more than one DNA sequence encoding this CDR3. The chain uses TRBV5-1 and TRBJ2-1; D is unclear. V shed 0 bases and J shed 6 bases, with 13 bases lying between them. CDR1 and CDR2 from the germline V gene are SGHRS and YFSETQ. CDR3 length equals 15 residues. The CDR3 region has the DNA TGCGCCAGCAGCTTGGTTTCTAGTGGTGGCAATGAGCAGTTCTTC. This encodes CASSLVSSGGNEQFF.

This clone appeared a single time. The chain uses TRBV6-4 and TRBJ1-1, with 7 bases that match TRBD1. CDR1 MRHNA and CDR2 SNTAGT come from the germline V gene. The V and J ends lost 4 bases and 5 bases, in that order; junction bases with no gene match: 10. The CDR3 contains 15 residues. CDR3: CASSADHRGGTEAFF. As DNA, the CDR3 is TGTGCCAGCAGTGCCGACCACAGGGGCGGTACTGAAGCTTTCTTT.

The count of this clone is one. The chain combines TRBV13 with TRBJ2-7; TRBD1 matches at 9 bases. Germline CDR1 PRHDT, CDR2 FYEKMQ (reference sequence). Losses at the gene ends were 2 bases for V and 4 bases for J; bases not matched to a gene: 9. The CDR3 extends over 16 amino acids. As DNA, the CDR3 is TGTGCCAGCAGCTTACTCACCGGGACAGGGTCTTACGAGCAGTACTTC. Protein product: CASSLLTGTGSYEQYF.

This clone has just one count. The V gene is TRBV19, the J gene TRBJ1-6; 8 bases align to TRBD1. The CDR3 consists of 15 residues. J lost 7 bases, V lost 6 bases, and 8 bases had no gene match. The V gene's germline CDR1 is LNHDA and CDR2 SQIVND (reference sequence). The CDR3 region has the DNA TGTGCCAGTAGATCCGGACAGGGAGGGAATTCACCCCTCCACTTT. This codes for CASRSGQGGNSPLHF.

For the CDR3, the DNA is TGTGCCAGCACCATTGGACTAGCTTGGGGCGAGCAGTACTTC. Residues: CASTIGLAWGEQYF. The chain combines TRBV7-9 with TRBJ2-7; TRBD2 agrees at 8 bases. The V gene end was trimmed by 7 bases and the J gene end by 6 bases; junction bases not matched to a gene: 11. CDR1 SEHNR and CDR2 FQNEAQ come from the germline V gene (reference sequence). The CDR3 is 14 residues long.

This chain connects TRBV12-2 to TRBJ1-4. TRBV12-2 is termed a pseudogene. This CDR3 is built from 16 residues. In DNA, the CDR3 is TGTGCAAGTCGCTTAGCGAACGGTTCAACTAATGAAAAACTGTTTTTT. Translating it yields CASRLANGSTNEKLFF.

This clone was counted only a few times. This chain uses TRBV7-9 with TRBJ2-7; tentatively, D is TRBD2 (6 bases). Trimming left V 1 base short and J 4 bases short, with 11 bases between. The CDR3 runs 14 residues. CDR1 is SEHNR and CDR2 is FQNEAQ in the germline V gene (reference sequence). CDR3: CASSLEGSGYEQYF. CDR3 nucleotides: TGTGCCAGCAGCTTAGAGGGAAGCGGGTACGAGCAGTACTTC.

This rearrangement joins TRBV5-1 to TRBJ1-2; 10 nucleotides line up with TRBD1. This CDR3 has 17 amino acids. CDR1 is SGHRS and CDR2 is YFSETQ in the germline V gene. J gave up 2 bases and V 3 bases, and 10 bases lay outside the gene matches. CDR3 DNA sequence: TGCGCCAGCAGCTATGACAGGGGGCTTAACCTCAACTATGGCTACACCTTC. It yields the protein CASSYDRGLNLNYGYTF. The full variable domain, completed using reference TRBV5-1 and TRBJ1-2, is KAGVTQTPRYLIKTRGQQVTLSCSPISGHRSVSWYQQTPGQGLQFLFEYFSETQRNKGNFPGRFSGRQFSNSRSEMNVSTLELGDSALYLCASSYDRGLNLNYGYTFGSGTRLTVV.

J is TRBJ2-3 and V is TRBV5-5, with D unclear. Germline loops: CDR1 SGHKS, CDR2 YYEKEE (reference sequence). The CDR3 has 14 residues. V shed 0 bases and J shed 6 bases, with 11 bases lying between them. CDR3 bases: TGTGCCAGCAGCTTGGACCTTCCCAGGGATACGCAGTATTTT. Translation: CASSLDLPRDTQYF.

This chain uses TRBV27 with TRBJ1-6, with TRBD1 matching 9 bases. The CDR3 length is 18 residues. CDR1 MNHEY and CDR2 SMNVEV come from the germline V gene (reference sequence). V lost 4 bases and J lost 4; bases outside the gene matches: 11. CDR3 nucleotide sequence: TGTGCCAGCAGTTCACGGACAGGGGAATACTTTTATAATTCACCCCTCCACTTT. Protein: CASSSRTGEYFYNSPLHF.

The table lists this clone with a count of one. The chain carries TRBV6-5 and TRBJ2-7; D perhaps matches TRBD2 (6 bases). Germline CDR1 and CDR2: MNHEY and SVGAGI. This CDR3 contains 14 residues. V gave up 0 bases and J gave up 1 base, with 7 bases separating them. The CDR3 bases are TGTGCCAGCAGTTACTCCGGGGGTTCCTACGAGCAGTACTTC. Translation gives CASSYSGGSYEQYF.

This clone was picked up one time. V is TRBV2 and J is TRBJ2-4, with 10 bases aligning to TRBD2. The junction had 15 bases not matched to a gene; V was cut back by 4 bases and J by 12 bases. CDR1 SNHLY and CDR2 FYNNEI come from the germline V gene. The CDR3 loop spans 16 amino acids. CDR3 loop: CASSGGPPSGRDSQYF. In DNA, the CDR3 is TGTGCCAGCAGTGGTGGCCCCCCTAGCGGGAGAGACAGTCAGTACTTC.

This clone showed up just a few times. The chain couples TRBV28 to TRBJ1-4; D possibly corresponds to TRBD1 (5 bases). Germline V gene lookup returns CDR1 MDHEN and CDR2 SYDVKM. This CDR3 is built from 14 residues. V lost 5 bases, J lost 3 bases, and 10 bases lay in between. CDR3 protein: CASSSRAPNEKLFF. The CDR3 DNA is TGTGCCAGCAGTAGCAGGGCTCCTAATGAAAAACTGTTTTTT. The full variable domain, rest sourced from reference TRBV28 and TRBJ1-4, is DVKVTQSSRYLVKRTGEKVFLECVQDMDHENMFWYRQDPGLGLRLIYFSYDVKMKEKGDIPEGYSVSREKKERFSLILESASTNQTSMYLCASSSRAPNEKLFFGSGTQLSVL.

The chain joins TRBV27 to TRBJ2-1; D not resolved. The CDR3 has 14 amino acids. Trimming left V 2 bases short and J 5 bases short, with 10 bases between. Germline V gives CDR1 MNHEY, CDR2 SMNVEV (reference sequence). CDR3 amino acids: CASSLSRSNNEQFF. DNA for the CDR3: TGTGCCAGCAGTTTAAGTCGTAGCAACAATGAGCAGTTCTTC.

This CDR3 is CATERQGSYEQYF. The CDR3 DNA follows: TGTGCCACCGAGAGACAGGGATCCTACGAGCAGTACTTC. The V gene is TRBV28, the J gene TRBJ2-7, with 7 bases matching TRBD1. The CDR3 covers 13 residues. V trimming: 10 bases; J trimming: 1 base; junction bases outside the gene matches: 7. Germline V gene sequence: CDR1 MDHEN, CDR2 SYDVKM.

This clone has just one count. The chain links TRBV7-8 to TRBJ2-3; D gene unclear. The V end lost 2 bases, the J end lost 2 bases, and 8 bases lay between the germline ends. CDR1 and CDR2 (germline): SGHVS, FQNEAQ. This CDR3 is 14 amino acids long. In DNA form, the CDR3 reads TGTGCCAGCAGCTTAATCTCTATCACAGATACGCAGTATTTT. Its protein is CASSLISITDTQYF.

A remark on this clone: Mismatch with germline at one junction end may stem from a read error. The chain recombines TRBV7-9 with TRBJ1-4; TRBD1 matches 7 bases. CDR1 and CDR2 (germline): SEHNR, FQNEAQ (reference sequence). The CDR3 is 16 amino acids. CDR3 sequence reads: CSSSLGGVQGNEKLFF. CDR3 nucleotide sequence: TGTTCCAGCAGCTTAGGGGGTGTACAGGGGAATGAAAAACTGTTTTTT.

The chain couples TRBV27 to TRBJ1-2, with D possibly TRBD1 on 6 matching bases. V lost 3 bases to trimming and J lost 0 bases, with 11 bases between them. Germline V gene lookup returns CDR1 MNHEY and CDR2 SMNVEV (reference sequence). CDR3 length: 15 residues. The CDR3 sequence is CASSLGRTANYGYTF. CDR3 nucleotides: TGTGCCAGCAGTTTGGGAAGGACAGCTAACTATGGCTACACCTTC.

The sample holds a few counts of this clone. The rearrangement links TRBV7-6 to TRBJ2-7; TRBD1 might be the D (5 bases). The V gene lost 5 bases and the J gene lost 3 bases, with 17 bases spanning the gap. From germline, CDR1 is SGHVS and CDR2 FNYEAQ. This CDR3 region has 15 residues. For the CDR3, the DNA is TGTGCCAGCAGCCCCCGGCAGGGTAGTCTCTACGAGCAGTACTTC. Translated, it gives CASSPRQGSLYEQYF.